This T cell receptor (beta chain) was observed in a study of early T cells in non-severe SARS-CoV-2 infection. Overall study: Chains stayed unpaired after sequencing of bulk RNA from unsorted whole blood. Study conclusions and caveats: Using VDJdb, the matching emphasized anti-spike CD8 responses while missing private and CD4 specificities.

With respect to this clonotype: Antigen specificity is unknown.

The CDR3 totals 13 residues. V shed 2 bases, J shed 7 bases, and the junction held 3 bases outside the gene matches. Individual cDNA molecules each received unique molecular identifiers attached to them. TCRdb re-derived calls from the 5' RACE reads in MiXCR, one entry per CDR3 protein. The sample includes about 99,000 distinct CDR3 sequences, about 15% of them seen just once. This chain links TRBV12-3 or TRBV12-4 with TRBJ1-2; 8 nucleotides line up with TRBD1. The sample was whole blood. The source is an adult who was a healthcare worker with PCR-confirmed SARS-CoV-2 infection or an uninfected control (not recorded which). The CDR3 spells CASSLQGARGYTF. DNA of the CDR3: TGTGCCAGCAGTTTACAGGGGGCGCGTGGCTACACCTTC.